The 7 T cell receptor beta chains below all came from one sample that was sequenced in a study of persistence of HIV-infected CD4 T cells. Antigens for these TCRs are unknown. This was the immunoSEQ version 4 assay in survey mode. Libraries were prepared by immunoSEQ multiplex PCR; TCRdb keeps only in-frame clonotypes and omits some of them. The sample comprises 36,000 or so clones, around 83% of which are singletons, and 0.97% rests with the top ten. Cells were stimulated with overlapping HIV-1 Gag 15-mer peptides. CD40L-negative CD69-negative CD45RO-high memory CD4+ T cells were sorted as populations depleted of antigen-responding cells. This material consisted of cultured CD4+ T cells from PBMCs, taken from a patient who received antiretroviral therapy. All receptors derive from an adult with HIV. The donor label of this sample is uncertain.

The chain combines TRBV7-9 with TRBJ2-3; 8 positions agree with TRBD1. Germline CDR1 and CDR2: SEHNR and FQNEAQ (reference sequence). V trimming: 6 bases; J trimming: 8 bases; junction bases outside the gene matches: 13. The CDR3 is 15 amino acids. The CDR3 coding sequence is TGTGCCAGCAGTTTTTCTCAGGGGGCTCAGGGTACGCAGTATTTT. This codes for CASSFSQGAQGTQYF.

The chain combines TRBV7-2 with TRBJ1-2; D not resolved. The CDR3 spans 13 residues. Germline V CDR1 and CDR2: SGHTA, FQGNSA. V lost 1 base and J 1 base, leaving 4 bases between the germline ends. The CDR3 sequence: CASSLDGNYGYTF. In nucleotides, the CDR3 is TGTGCCAGCAGCTTAGACGGTAACTATGGCTACACCTTC.

A word on this clone: This CDR3 is also generated by other DNA sequences in the sample. CDR3: CASRGTGDNEQFF. The CDR3, as DNA: TGTGCCAGCAGGGGGACAGGCGACAATGAGCAGTTCTTC. The V call is TRBV2, the J call TRBJ2-1, with TRBD1 matching over 8 bases. CDR1 is SNHLY, CDR2 FYNNEI, per germline. The V segment lost 6 bases and the J segment 5 bases; nucleotides outside the gene matches: 3. The CDR3 has 13 residues.

V usage is TRBV30 and J usage is TRBJ1-2, with D hard to call. V was shortened by 2 bases and J by 8 bases, with 9 bases between the two germline ends. CDR1 is GTSNPN, CDR2 SVGIG, per germline (reference sequence). The CDR3 consists of 11 residues. The CDR3: CAWSTEAGYTF. Written as DNA, the CDR3 is TGTGCCTGGAGTACAGAAGCGGGCTACACCTTC. The full variable domain, rest sourced from reference TRBV30 and TRBJ1-2, is SQTIHQWPATLVQPVGSPLSLECTVEGTSNPNLYWYRQAAGRGLQLLFYSVGIGQISSEVPQNLSASRPQDRQFILSSKKLLLSDSGFYLCAWSTEAGYTFGSGTRLTVV.

The V gene is TRBV3-1 (or the pseudogene TRBV3-2), the J gene TRBJ2-7; perhaps TRBD1 as D (6 bases). Trimming stripped 4 bases from V and 0 bases from J, with 10 bases between. The CDR3 spans 14 residues. Germline V CDR1 and CDR2: LGHDT, YNNKEL (reference sequence). Here the CDR3 reads CASSRDTYSYEQYF. CDR3 sequence (DNA): TGTGCCAGCAGCCGGGACACCTACTCCTACGAGCAGTACTTC.

This chain connects TRBV4-2 to TRBJ2-5; TRBD1 matches 11 bases. V shed 0 bases and J 5 bases; nucleotides not matched to a gene: 14. This CDR3 has 19 amino acids. CDR1 is LGHNA, CDR2 YNFKEQ, per germline. The CDR3 loop is CASSQDQPLDRGRKETQYF. The CDR3 coding sequence is TGTGCCAGCAGCCAAGACCAACCTCTGGACAGGGGGCGCAAGGAGACCCAGTACTTC.

V and J are TRBV7-2 and TRBJ1-2; 10 positions agree with TRBD1. The length of the CDR3 is 14 residues. V shed 4 bases and J 7 bases; nucleotides not matched to a gene: 6. Germline CDR1 is SGHTA and CDR2 is FQGNSA. In DNA, the CDR3 is TGTGCCAGCAGCTCCCCCCGGACAGGGGGTGGCTACACCTTC. Protein sequence: CASSSPRTGGGYTF.